This entry describes one TCR beta chain. Antigen specificity is unknown. The entry originates in a study of cytomegalovirus exposure and HLA in healthy donors. The overall study: Of all 370 or so donors who were genotyped, under 90% belonged to the Caucasian-associated ancestry cluster.

General study results and limits: CMV serostatus alone was available as immune exposure information. Being productive about 87% or about 30% of the time was typical of most TCR beta V segments in an earlier analysis. Further analysis, carried out later, found HLA-associated TCR beta chains more clonally expanded than equally common other chains.

This CDR3 has 15 residues. The V gene end was trimmed by 4 bases and the J gene end by 4 bases; junction bases not matched to a gene: 6. In germline, CDR1 is KGHSH, CDR2 LQKENI. The primer mix had 60 Vbeta and 13 Jbeta primers. The repertoire was sequenced with immunoSEQ multiplex PCR; TCRdb's copy has only in-frame clones and lacks some. This repertoire shows about 94,000 clones, around 66% found once; its top ten account for roughly 3.9%. The TCR was taken from a man aged 30 to 45 in good health and CMV-seronegative. The V and J genes are TRBV18 and TRBJ2-7; 11 bases align to TRBD1. The material sequenced was PBMCs. This CDR3 is CASSLGTGGIYEQYF. For the CDR3, the DNA is TGTGCCAGCTCACTGGGGACAGGGGGTATTTACGAGCAGTACTTC.